The next 20 T cell receptor beta chains were all read from a single sample in a study of cytomegalovirus exposure and HLA in healthy donors. The study ran its PCR with 60 Vbeta and 13 Jbeta primers. Sequencing used immunoSEQ multiplex PCR; TCRdb keeps in-frame clones, though not all of them. The sample has approximately 130,000 clones; about two thirds are singletons. The sample comprised PBMCs. The source of these receptors is a woman in her thirties or forties in good health and CMV-seronegative.

This clone occurred a few times. V is TRBV5-1 and J is TRBJ1-2; D gene ambiguous. CDR1 is SGHRS and CDR2 is YFSETQ in the germline V gene. The ends were cut back, 0 bases at V and 4 bases at J, with 13 bases in the middle. The CDR3 spans 15 residues. In nucleotides, the CDR3 is TGCGCCAGCAGCTTGGATTGGGGAGCGGGCTATGGCTACACCTTC. It codes for CASSLDWGAGYGYTF. Combining the CDR3 with reference TRBV5-1 and TRBJ1-2 gives the whole variable domain KAGVTQTPRYLIKTRGQQVTLSCSPISGHRSVSWYQQTPGQGLQFLFEYFSETQRNKGNFPGRFSGRQFSNSRSEMNVSTLELGDSALYLCASSLDWGAGYGYTFGSGTRLTVV.

Concerning this clone itself: A read error may account for a junction end that differs from germline. The chain links TRBV7-2 to TRBJ1-1; the D is unclear. CDR1 and CDR2 from the germline V gene are SGHTA and FQGNSA. The CDR3 has 15 residues. CDR3 residues: CASSLVLVMSTGAFF. In DNA form, the CDR3 reads TGTGCCAGCAGCTTAGTATTGGTTATGAGCACTGGAGCTTTCTTT.

The chain joins TRBV27 to TRBJ1-6; D is uncertain. Between the trimmed V and J ends, which lost 3 bases and 7 bases, there was a span of 4 bases. CDR3 size: 12 residues. Looked up from germline, CDR1 is MNHEY and CDR2 is SMNVEV (reference sequence). The CDR3 DNA follows: TGTGCCAGCAGTTTCCCGAATTCACCCCTCCACTTT. This sequence encodes CASSFPNSPLHF.

The rearrangement joins TRBV6-4 to TRBJ1-5; D call uncertain. This CDR3 has 14 amino acids. Germline V CDR1 and CDR2: MRHNA, SNTAGT. Trimming took 3 bases from V and 2 from J, leaving 8 bases between them. The CDR3 sequence: CASSEQLGNQPQHF. In DNA, the CDR3 is TGTGCCAGCAGTGAACAGTTAGGCAATCAGCCCCAGCATTTT.

The CDR3 sequence: CASSLNPQGYYGYTF. Written as DNA, the CDR3 is TGCGCCAGCAGCTTAAACCCACAGGGTTACTATGGCTACACCTTC. The genes are TRBV5-1 and TRBJ1-2, with a tentative D call TRBD1 (6 bases). The CDR3 loop spans 15 amino acids. The V end lost 2 bases, the J end lost 3 bases, and 14 bases lay between the germline ends. The germline V gene encodes CDR1 SGHRS and CDR2 YFSETQ.

The sample holds a few counts of this clone. This chain joins TRBV4-2 and TRBJ1-1, with D possibly being TRBD1 (5 bases). CDR1 is LGHNA and CDR2 is YNFKEQ in the germline V gene. The CDR3 consists of 13 residues. Trimming cost V 0 bases and J 4 bases, with 6 bases left between them. The CDR3 nucleotides read TGTGCCAGCAGCCAAGAAACAGGCACTGAAGCTTTCTTT. This encodes CASSQETGTEAFF.

This chain links TRBV4-2 with TRBJ2-2; 9 nucleotides match TRBD2. The V and J ends lost 4 bases and 3 bases, in that order; junction bases with no gene match: 6. Germline assignment: CDR1 LGHNA and CDR2 YNFKEQ. This CDR3 region has 16 residues. The CDR3 DNA is TGTGCCAGCAGCCCGGCGGGGGGGGCCTACACCGGGGAGCTGTTTTTT. Residues: CASSPAGGAYTGELFF.

The chain carries TRBV5-6 and TRBJ2-5; 7 nucleotides agree with TRBD1. Germline trimming cut 3 bases from V and 7 bases from J; bases unmatched to any gene: 9. There are 14 residues in the CDR3. Germline CDR1 reads SGHDT; CDR2 reads YYEEEE. This CDR3 is CASSWGQSVRTQYF. CDR3 nucleotide sequence: TGTGCCAGCAGCTGGGGACAGTCAGTCAGGACCCAGTACTTC.

As DNA, the CDR3 is TGTGCCAGCAGTGTTACAGGGACCCCCTCCTACGAGCAGTACTTC. This codes for CASSVTGTPSYEQYF. The chain is built from TRBV6-1 and TRBJ2-7, with D possibly matching TRBD1 (6 bases). The CDR3 is 15 amino acids. The germline V gene encodes CDR1 MNHNS and CDR2 SASEGT. The V and J ends lost 4 bases and 0 bases respectively, with 13 bases between them.

The chain couples TRBV5-8 to TRBJ2-4; D is unresolved. CDR1 SGHTS and CDR2 YDEGEE come from the germline V gene. CDR3 length: 11 residues. V was cut by 2 bases and J by 7 bases, with 4 bases left in between. CDR3 sequence (DNA): TGTGCCAGCAGCTTCGGGAACATTCAGTACTTC. Residues: CASSFGNIQYF.

The genes are TRBV5-1 and TRBJ2-5; 7 nucleotides match TRBD1. The CDR3 covers 15 residues. V gave up 0 bases and J gave up 5 bases; unmatched junction bases: 7. Germline V gene lookup returns CDR1 SGHRS and CDR2 YFSETQ. CDR3 coding DNA: TGCGCCAGCAGCTTGGACCCAACAGGGGTGGAGACCCAGTACTTC. Translated: CASSLDPTGVETQYF. The full variable domain, with the rest looked up from reference TRBV5-1 and TRBJ2-5, is KAGVTQTPRYLIKTRGQQVTLSCSPISGHRSVSWYQQTPGQGLQFLFEYFSETQRNKGNFPGRFSGRQFSNSRSEMNVSTLELGDSALYLCASSLDPTGVETQYFGPGTRLLVL.

The J gene is TRBJ1-4, the V gene TRBV10-1; 9 bases agree with TRBD1. The V gene's germline CDR1 is WNHNN and CDR2 SYGVQD (reference sequence). This CDR3 region has 20 residues. The ends lost 5 bases at V and 6 bases at J; junction bases unmatched: 22. For the CDR3, the DNA is TGCGCCAGCAGTTGGCGCAAGTCGGGACAGGGTGAGCAAGGTGATGAAAAACTGTTTTTT. Its translation: CASSWRKSGQGEQGDEKLFF.

This clone was counted between two and nine times. The J gene is TRBJ2-1, the V gene TRBV5-1, with no clear D. Germline loops: CDR1 SGHRS, CDR2 YFSETQ. V was trimmed by 7 bases and J by 7 bases, leaving 18 bases between them. The CDR3 has 14 residues. CDR3 coding DNA: TGCGCCAGCGTCGAGAGCCGGATCGGGAATGAGCAGTTCTTC. Residues: CASVESRIGNEQFF.

This clone was detected a few times. The V and J genes are TRBV5-1 and TRBJ1-2; D not certain. The CDR3 covers 17 residues. V was pared by 1 base and J by 4 bases, with 20 bases between. Per the germline V gene, CDR1 is SGHRS and CDR2 is YFSETQ. CDR3 sequence reads: CASSLLSARESLYGYTF. The CDR3 DNA reads TGCGCCAGCAGCTTGTTATCGGCACGGGAGAGTCTCTATGGCTACACCTTC.

This sequence joins TRBV7-2 and TRBJ1-2; no clear D. The CDR3 is 15 amino acids. V lost 0 bases, J lost 4 bases, and 12 bases lay in between. Germline CDR1 is SGHTA and CDR2 is FQGNSA. The CDR3 DNA sequence: TGTGCCAGCAGCTTAGCGGGCAGTTCAACCTATGGCTACACCTTC. Translation gives CASSLAGSSTYGYTF.

The chain uses TRBV14 and TRBJ1-2; 8 positions agree with TRBD1. Losses at the gene ends were 4 bases for V and 6 bases for J; bases not matched to a gene: 13. The CDR3 extends over 16 amino acids. Germline V gene data show CDR1 as SGHDN and CDR2 as FVKESK. The CDR3 coding sequence is TGTGCCAGCAGCCGCTCCGGGACAGGCCGAAGGGATGGCTACACCTTC. This codes for CASSRSGTGRRDGYTF.

This clone was counted only a few times. The chain links TRBV2 to TRBJ1-4; D remains unclear. V lost 4 bases, J lost 5 bases, and 14 bases lay in between. Germline CDR1 reads SNHLY; CDR2 reads FYNNEI. This CDR3 region has 15 residues. CDR3 amino acids: CASSVQDFGNEKLFF. Written as DNA, the CDR3 is TGTGCCAGCAGTGTCCAGGACTTTGGAAATGAAAAACTGTTTTTT.

This clone has only a few counts. The V call is TRBV19, the J call TRBJ2-2; D is perhaps TRBD2 (6 bases). CDR1 is LNHDA, CDR2 SQIVND, per germline (reference sequence). Trimming took off 3 bases at V and 2 bases at J, with 13 bases between the two ends. The CDR3 consists of 16 residues. The CDR3 spells CASSIRSGSNTGELFF. The CDR3 DNA sequence: TGTGCCAGTAGTATTAGGAGCGGGTCAAACACCGGGGAGCTGTTTTTT.

The chain is built from TRBV10-3 and TRBJ1-4, with 9 bases matching TRBD1. Germline trimming cut 0 bases from V and 4 bases from J; bases unmatched to any gene: 0. The CDR3 runs 15 residues. Germline CDR1 and CDR2: ENHRY and SYGVKD. The CDR3 DNA reads TGTGCCATCAGTGAGTCGGACAGGGGTAATGAAAAACTGTTTTTT. Its protein is CAISESDRGNEKLFF.

This rearrangement joins TRBV6-1 to TRBJ1-1, with 7 bases identical to TRBD1. With 5 bases clipped from V and 1 base from J, the junction kept 7 bases outside the gene matches. This CDR3 contains 15 residues. Germline V CDR1 and CDR2: MNHNS, SASEGT. The CDR3 nucleotides read TGTGCCAGCAGTCTAAGTGGGACAGCGAACACTGAAGCTTTCTTT. Encoded protein: CASSLSGTANTEAFF.